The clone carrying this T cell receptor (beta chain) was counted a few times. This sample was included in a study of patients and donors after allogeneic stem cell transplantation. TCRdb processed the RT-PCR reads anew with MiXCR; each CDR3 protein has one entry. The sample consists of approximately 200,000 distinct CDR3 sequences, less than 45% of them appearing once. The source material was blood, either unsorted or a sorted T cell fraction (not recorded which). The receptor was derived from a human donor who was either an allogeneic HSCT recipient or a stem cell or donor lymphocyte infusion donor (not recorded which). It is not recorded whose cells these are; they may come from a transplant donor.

CDR3 residues: CASSQGRRNTEAFF. Written as DNA, the CDR3 is TGTGCCAGCAGCCAGGGGCGTCGGAACACTGAAGCTTTCTTT. The chain has TRBV13 and TRBJ1-1; D is possibly TRBD1 (6 bases). CDR1 and CDR2 (germline): PRHDT, FYEKMQ (reference sequence). Trimming shortened V by 5 bases and J by 1 base, and 11 bases separated the two germline ends. The CDR3 length is 14 residues. The full variable domain, its missing parts supplied by reference TRBV13 and TRBJ1-1, is AAGVIQSPRHLIKEKRETATLKCYPIPRHDTVYWYQQGPGQDPQFLISFYEKMQSDKGSIPDRFSAQQFSDYHSELNMSSLELGDSALYFCASSQGRRNTEAFFGQGTRLTVV.